The rows below give T cell receptor beta chains drawn from one sample of a study of OX40 agonist ivuxolimab in advanced cancers. Some clones are missing from TCRdb's copy, which holds only in-frame ones; the method was immunoSEQ multiplex PCR. The sample lists fewer than 80,000 clones, 85% occurring once. The source was CD4+ or CD8+ T cells sorted from blood, collected in a trial of the OX40 agonist ivuxolimab. The receptors shown here come from an adult with an advanced solid tumor such as melanoma, head and neck, liver or kidney cancer. Both conserved end residues are part of each CDR3. The D gene is left open where the match is weak. Some rows have no size entry. The others give once, few or many, or a class for an expanded clone.

V gene	D gene	J gene	clone size	CDR3 protein	CDR3 DNA
TRBV27	.	TRBJ1-1	.	CASSLWGTAEAFF	TGTGCCAGCAGTTTATGGGGTACGGCTGAAGCTTTCTTT
TRBV5-1	.	TRBJ2-5	few	CASSLDGGETQYF	TGCGCCAGCAGCTTGGACGGTGGAGAGACCCAGTACTTC
TRBV27	.	TRBJ1-5	.	CASSLTRNQPQHF	TGTGCCAGCAGTTTGACAAGGAATCAGCCCCAGCATTTT
TRBV5-4	TRBD2	TRBJ2-5	.	CASSLGLAVQETQYF	TGTGCCAGCAGCCTGGGACTAGCGGTTCAAGAGACCCAGTACTTC
TRBV10-3	TRBD1	TRBJ2-7	.	CAISSGTGSHEQYF	TGTGCCATCAGCTCCGGGACAGGGTCCCACGAGCAGTACTTC
TRBV6-5	TRBD2	TRBJ2-5	.	CASSTTSGGPWYF	TGTGCCAGCAGCACAACTAGCGGGGGCCCCTGGTACTTC
TRBV2	TRBD1	TRBJ1-4	.	CASSGGQGMGEKLFF	TGTGCCAGCAGTGGGGGACAGGGCATGGGTGAAAAACTGTTTTTT
TRBV7-3	.	TRBJ2-1	.	CASSLMGGGYNEQFF	TGTGCCAGCAGCTTAATGGGTGGGGGTTACAATGAGCAGTTCTTC
TRBV12-5	TRBD1	TRBJ1-3	.	CASGLVGQGASGNTIYF	TGTGCTAGTGGTTTGGTGGGACAGGGAGCTTCTGGAAACACCATATATTTT
TRBV2	.	TRBJ2-1	.	CASKTQGLIYNEQFF	TGTGCCAGTAAAACCCAGGGACTTATCTACAATGAGCAGTTCTTC
TRBV19	TRBD1	TRBJ1-6	.	CASSPYTTGVGSPLHF	TGTGCCAGTAGCCCATACACTACAGGGGTGGGTTCACCCCTCCACTTT
TRBV6-6	TRBD1	TRBJ2-2	.	CASSYSGQGDTGELFF	TGTGCCAGCAGTTACTCGGGACAGGGGGACACCGGGGAGCTGTTTTTT
TRBV6-5	TRBD1	TRBJ1-4	.	CASRLGTENEKLFF	TGTGCCAGCCGCCTCGGGACAGAGAATGAAAAACTGTTTTTT
TRBV11-2	.	TRBJ2-3	.	CASSLGVGSTDTQYF	TGTGCCAGCAGCTTAGGGGTTGGGAGTACAGATACGCAGTATTTT
TRBV12-5	.	TRBJ2-2	.	CASGGGNTGELFF	TGTGCTAGTGGCGGGGGGAACACCGGGGAGCTGTTTTTT
TRBV2	TRBD2	TRBJ2-7	once	CASSDGLAGGEQYF	TGTGCCAGCAGTGATGGACTAGCGGGGGGCGAGCAGTACTTC
TRBV5-1	.	TRBJ2-7	.	CASSLGGYSYEQYF	TGCGCCAGCAGCTTAGGCGGTTACTCCTACGAGCAGTACTTC
TRBV6-1	.	TRBJ1-5	.	CASSEQGSVFQPQHF	TGTGCCAGCAGTGAACAGGGATCGGTTTTTCAGCCCCAGCATTTT
TRBV28	.	TRBJ1-6	.	CASSKGSPLHF	TGTGCCAGCAGTAAAGGTTCACCCCTCCACTTT
TRBV11-3	.	TRBJ1-1	.	CASSLELEAFF	TGTGCCAGCAGCTTAGAACTTGAAGCTTTCTTT
TRBV5-1	TRBD2	TRBJ2-1	.	CASSLGTSGYNEQFF	TGCGCCAGCAGCTTGGGGACTAGCGGGTACAATGAGCAGTTCTTC
TRBV6-6	TRBD2	TRBJ2-3	.	CASTRTSGGLTDTQYF	TGTGCCAGCACCCGGACTAGCGGGGGCCTCACAGATACGCAGTATTTT
TRBV28	.	TRBJ1-1	.	CASSFQGPVNGNTEAFF	TGTGCCAGCAGTTTCCAGGGGCCGGTGAACGGGAACACTGAAGCTTTCTTT
TRBV6-5	TRBD1	TRBJ1-3	.	CASSYGTGSSGNTIYF	TGTGCCAGCAGTTACGGGACAGGGAGCTCTGGAAACACCATATATTTT
TRBV6-5	TRBD2	TRBJ2-1	.	CASSSSGGSYNEQFF	TGTGCCAGCAGTTCAAGCGGGGGCTCCTACAATGAGCAGTTCTTC
TRBV4-1	TRBD1	TRBJ1-2	few	CASSQFRDSYGYTF	TGCGCCAGCAGCCAATTTCGGGACAGCTATGGCTACACCTTC
TRBV19	.	TRBJ2-3	once	CASSLIPGLSARTDTQYF	TGTGCCAGTAGCCTCATTCCGGGACTGTCAGCCCGCACAGATACGCAGTATTTT
TRBV7-9	.	TRBJ1-2	.	CATDRGDYGYTF	TGTGCCACGGACCGCGGGGACTATGGCTACACCTTC
TRBV9	TRBD2	TRBJ2-1	once	CASSVQERGNYNEQFF	TGTGCCAGCAGCGTACAGGAGCGGGGAAACTACAATGAGCAGTTCTTC
TRBV5-4	.	TRBJ1-4	.	CASSSRGSSSEKLFF	TGTGCCAGCAGCTCCCGGGGCAGCTCCTCTGAAAAACTGTTTTTT
TRBV28	.	TRBJ1-1	.	CASSLTHMNTEAFF	TGTGCCAGCAGCCTAACTCATATGAACACTGAAGCTTTCTTT
TRBV5-4	TRBD2	TRBJ2-2	.	CASSALAGSPTGELFF	TGTGCCAGCAGCGCACTAGCGGGAAGTCCGACCGGGGAGCTGTTTTTT
TRBV28	.	TRBJ1-3	.	CASTEEHSGNTIYF	TGTGCCAGCACGGAGGAACACTCTGGAAACACCATATATTTT
TRBV5-1	.	TRBJ2-3	.	CASSGDTRMDTQYF	TGCGCCAGCAGCGGGGACACTAGGATGGATACGCAGTATTTT
TRBV5-1	.	TRBJ1-1	.	CASSLLITSTEAFF	TGCGCCAGCAGCTTGCTAATAACAAGCACTGAAGCTTTCTTT
TRBV11-2	TRBD2	TRBJ2-1	.	CASSLRTSGGAKNEQFF	TGTGCCAGCAGCCTCAGGACTAGCGGGGGGGCAAAGAATGAGCAGTTCTTC
TRBV7-3	TRBD2	TRBJ2-3	.	CASSLGLAAITDTQYF	TGTGCCAGCAGCTTAGGACTAGCGGCGATAACAGATACGCAGTATTTT
TRBV6-5	.	TRBJ2-7	.	CASSYETFGREQYF	TGTGCCAGCAGTTACGAGACTTTTGGGCGCGAGCAGTACTTC
TRBV11-3	.	TRBJ2-1	.	CASSHRVAGINEQFF	TGTGCCAGCAGCCATAGGGTGGCGGGGATTAATGAGCAGTTCTTC
TRBV4-1	.	TRBJ2-7	once	CASSRQVAGEQYF	TGCGCCAGCAGCCGGCAGGTGGCGGGGGAGCAGTACTTC
TRBV7-9	.	TRBJ2-6	.	CASLGGFSGANVLTF	TGTGCCAGCCTGGGTGGCTTCTCTGGGGCCAACGTCCTGACTTTC